The entry below describes one TCR beta chain. The entry originates in a study of T-cell memory formation after mild COVID-19. Germline assignment: CDR1 SEHNR and CDR2 FQNEAQ (reference sequence). The length of the CDR3 is 12 residues. Trimming cost V 1 base and J 7 bases, with 5 bases left between them. TCRdb used MiXCR to reprocess the 5' RACE reads, holding one entry per CDR3 protein. The sample records hundreds of thousands of distinct CDR3 sequences, about a sixth being singletons. The TCR was taken from an adult woman who had mild COVID-19 (a few samples of this study predate the infection). Cell type and time point are not known. The chain employs TRBV7-9 and TRBJ2-4; D gene ambiguous. Sequencing was performed on PBMCs or a T cell subset sorted from them (not recorded which). Written as DNA, the CDR3 is TGTGCCAGCAGCTTAGGGATGAACATTCAGTACTTC. Its translation is CASSLGMNIQYF.